This TCR beta chain was sequenced for a study of regulatory T cells in long-lasting Graves disease. For TCR beta, libraries came from iRepertoire HTBI primers and Arm-PCR of CDR3 regions. MiXCR, applied by TCRdb to the multiplex PCR reads, yields one record per CDR3 protein. The sample includes some 240,000 distinct CDR3 sequences, around a fifth of them seen just once. The time point denotes: newly diagnosed GD, antithyroid drugs for less than 3 months. PBMC-extracted RNA yielded the TCR library. This clonotype was recorded a few times. Germline lookup yields CDR1 DFQATT and CDR2 SNEGSKA (reference sequence). The CDR3 has 12 amino acids. Trimming removed 3 bases at V and 4 bases at J, with 7 bases between. The same sample was also studied in work on T cells in Graves' hyperthyroidism and ophthalmopathy.

The J gene is TRBJ2-1, the V gene TRBV20-1; no firm D call. The sequence was obtained from a woman in her thirties with Graves disease. Specimen: peripheral blood mononuclear cells (PBMCs), collected at new diagnosis, from a patient treated with antithyroid drugs. The CDR3 nucleotides read TGCAGTGCTAGTACGGGTTACAATGAGCAGTTCTTC. Protein: CSASTGYNEQFF.